Following are 27 T cell receptor beta chains from one sample sequenced in a study of blood T cells in healthy people across ages (dated by TCRdb to between 2015 and 2016). Receptor libraries were prepared by 5' RACE. Reads for this sample came from an Illumina HiSeq 2500. A second about 7 to 12 cycle PCR used a sample-barcoded 5' primer and a J-beta primer mix. The public reads were reanalyzed by TCRdb: fastp trimming at Q25, MiXCR alignment, in-frame beta chains only. Records with the same CDR3 protein are collapsed into one entry carrying the most frequent genes and DNA. In all, the sample holds roughly 1,000,000 distinct CDR3 sequences, and 20% to 25% of those were seen once. Of the sample, 0.75% is held by the ten largest clones. The same data also contributed to another study, on T cells of mothers and their children.

Sequencing was performed on blood. The source of these receptors is a girl aged 2-10 years in good health.

This clonotype was seen a few times. The CDR3 nucleotides are TGCAGTGCTGGGACAGGGCTGAATGAAAAACTGTTTTTT. Protein: CSAGTGLNEKLFF. J is TRBJ1-4 and V is TRBV20-1, with 9 bases lining up with TRBD1. Germline V CDR1 and CDR2: DFQATT, SNEGSKA (reference sequence). This CDR3 has 13 residues. The J segment lost 5 bases and the V segment lost 5 bases, leaving 3 bases of the junction unmatched.

This clonotype was counted between two and nine times. The chain is built from TRBV7-6 and TRBJ2-7; TRBD2 matches 9 bases. Losses at the gene ends were 5 bases for V and 5 bases for J; bases not matched to a gene: 7. The CDR3 consists of 14 residues. From germline, CDR1 is SGHVS and CDR2 FNYEAQ. The CDR3 loop reads CASSNSGGADEQYF. The CDR3 nucleotides read TGTGCCAGCAGCAATAGCGGGGGCGCGGACGAGCAGTACTTC.

The chain couples TRBV11-2 to TRBJ2-5; tentatively, D is TRBD1 (5 bases). The J call is doubtful: the DNA matches TRBJ2-7 better. Per germline, CDR1 SGHAT and CDR2 FQNNGV. The CDR3 covers 13 residues. As DNA, the CDR3 is TGTGCCAGCAGCCCAATCGACAGTTTCGAGCAGTACTTC. It specifies CASSPIDSFEQYF.

The chain links TRBV20-1 to TRBJ1-2, with D maybe TRBD1 (5 bases). The CDR3 extends over 15 amino acids. In germline, CDR1 is DFQATT, CDR2 SNEGSKA (reference sequence). The ends were cut back, 0 bases at V and 3 bases at J, with 14 bases in the middle. The CDR3 sequence is CSARDLAGFDYGYTF. The CDR3 nucleotides read TGCAGTGCTAGAGATCTCGCAGGGTTTGACTATGGCTACACCTTC.

The chain recombines TRBV19 with TRBJ1-3; 7 bases line up with TRBD1. Trimming took 8 bases from V and 0 from J; bases not matched to a gene: 1. This CDR3 comprises 13 residues. CDR1 LNHDA and CDR2 SQIVND come from the germline V gene (reference sequence). For the CDR3, the DNA is TGTGCCAGTGGACAGGTCTCTGGAAACACCATATATTTT. Its protein is CASGQVSGNTIYF.

This rearrangement joins TRBV29-1 to TRBJ2-5; TRBD2 might be the D (6 bases). Trimming left V 1 base short and J 2 bases short, with 20 bases between. CDR3 length: 17 residues. The germline V gene has CDR1 SQVTM and CDR2 ANQGSEA. CDR3 amino acids: CSVEGWGVDLYQETQYF. The CDR3 DNA reads as TGCAGCGTTGAAGGTTGGGGGGTTGACCTATATCAAGAGACCCAGTACTTC.

The rearrangement uses TRBV28 and TRBJ1-1; unclear D gene. The V end lost 5 bases, the J end lost 12 bases, and 16 bases lay between the germline ends. The CDR3 contains 12 residues. Germline V CDR1 and CDR2: MDHEN, SYDVKM. CDR3 nucleotide sequence: TGTGCCAGCAGTCTACCTCCATTGAAACCTTTCTTT. Protein: CASSLPPLKPFF.

In this sample, this clonotype turned up a few times. A junction boundary mismatches the germline segment, possibly from a read error. The chain carries TRBV13 and TRBJ1-1; 8 positions match TRBD1. The CDR3 is made up of 13 amino acids. Germline values: CDR1 PRHDT, CDR2 FYEKMQ (reference sequence). CDR3 nucleotide sequence: TGTGCAAGCAGCCGATACAGGGGGACTGAAGCTTTCTTT. Residues: CASSRYRGTEAFF.

There are a few counts of this clonotype. The chain carries TRBV12-3 or TRBV12-4 and TRBJ1-1; D might be TRBD1 (5 bases). The CDR3 is made up of 16 amino acids. V was shortened by 5 bases and J by 7 bases, with 23 bases between the two germline ends. Written as DNA, the CDR3 is TGTGCCAGCAGTCTCCTCGTCGCGACGGGGGTTATTGAAGCTTTCTTT. Amino acid sequence: CASSLLVATGVIEAFF.

In this sample, this clonotype turned up a few times. This chain links TRBV14 with TRBJ2-5, with no clear D. The J call may be incorrect, as the DNA end agrees better with TRBJ2-7. Germline CDR1 SGHDN, CDR2 FVKESK. The CDR3 loop spans 12 amino acids. The CDR3 nucleotides are TGTGCCAGCAGCGCAGTTTCCTACGAGCAGTACTTC. This encodes CASSAVSYEQYF.

This chain uses TRBV20-1 with TRBJ1-6, with TRBD1 as a possible D gene (5 bases). CDR3 length: 17 residues. V was clipped by 3 bases and J by 6 bases, with 21 bases between them. Germline lookup yields CDR1 DFQATT and CDR2 SNEGSKA (reference sequence). The CDR3 here is CSARSWGGVGSNSPLHF. In nucleotides, the CDR3 is TGCAGTGCTAGGTCGTGGGGCGGGGTGGGGTCTAATTCACCCCTCCACTTT.

This rearrangement joins TRBV20-1 to TRBJ1-1; 8 bases agree with TRBD1. In germline, CDR1 is DFQATT, CDR2 SNEGSKA (reference sequence). The CDR3 is 16 residues long. The J segment lost 1 base and the V segment lost 1 base, leaving 8 bases of the junction unmatched. The CDR3 nucleotides read TGCAGTGCTAGAGTGGCCCGAGGACAGGGGAACACTGAAGCTTTCTTT. It codes for CSARVARGQGNTEAFF.

This clonotype has just a few counts. This chain connects TRBV12-3 or TRBV12-4 to TRBJ2-5; 8 nucleotides match TRBD1. The V and J ends lost 5 bases and 7 bases, in that order; junction bases with no gene match: 9. The CDR3 covers 14 residues. The CDR3 is CASSPTGVGGTQYF. CDR3 coding DNA: TGTGCCAGCAGTCCGACAGGGGTAGGGGGGACCCAGTACTTC.

The chain employs TRBV20-1 and TRBJ2-1, with TRBD2 identical over 13 bases. Germline V CDR1 and CDR2: DFQATT, SNEGSKA (reference sequence). This CDR3 has 20 residues. J lost 8 bases, V lost 0 bases, and 19 bases had no gene match. CDR3 sequence reads: CSARDLPTSGRPFTLHEQFF. In nucleotides, the CDR3 is TGCAGTGCTAGAGACCTGCCGACTAGCGGGAGGCCCTTCACCCTCCATGAGCAGTTCTTC.

This clonotype was detected a few times. The rearrangement uses TRBV27 and TRBJ2-2, with D unresolved. V lost 9 bases, J lost 5 bases, and 19 bases lay in between. The CDR3 is 15 residues long. Germline CDR1 MNHEY, CDR2 SMNVEV (reference sequence). The CDR3 loop reads CASSPTYLGTGELFF. The CDR3 DNA reads TGTGCCAGTTCTCCGACTTACCTAGGGACCGGGGAGCTGTTTTTT.

The chain is built from TRBV2 and TRBJ2-1; tentative D call: TRBD1 (6 bases). V was trimmed by 0 bases and J by 0 bases, leaving 9 bases between them. Per the germline V gene, CDR1 is SNHLY and CDR2 is FYNNEI. The CDR3 is made up of 16 amino acids. The CDR3 coding sequence is TGTGCCAGCAGTGAAGCTGGGGGCTCCTCCTACAATGAGCAGTTCTTC. Amino acids: CASSEAGGSSYNEQFF.

This clonotype appeared a single time. The missing conserved phenylalanine or tryptophan at the end of this CDR3 makes a read error likely. This chain uses TRBV12-3 or TRBV12-4 with TRBJ1-1; D not certain. V was cut by 7 bases and J by 4 bases, with 7 bases left in between. The CDR3 runs 11 residues. CDR3 bases: TGTGCCAGCAAGGTTGGCACTGAAGCTTTCTTA. Its protein is CASKVGTEAFL.

As DNA, the CDR3 is TGTGCCAGCAGCTTAATGGGACAGGGGTTCCCGAACACCGGGGAGCTGTTTTTT. Its protein product is CASSLMGQGFPNTGELFF. The chain employs TRBV7-2 and TRBJ2-2; 10 bases fit TRBD1. After removal of 2 bases from V and 0 bases from J, the junction contained 6 bases not matched to a gene. The germline V gene encodes CDR1 SGHTA and CDR2 FQGNSA. The CDR3 contains 18 residues.

CDR3 protein: CASSLGGSLNEQYF. CDR3 nucleotide sequence: TGTGCCAGCAGCTTGGGCGGGAGTCTGAACGAGCAGTACTTC. V is TRBV7-9 and J is TRBJ2-7; 7 bases match TRBD2. CDR3 length: 14 amino acids. Germline CDR1 SEHNR, CDR2 FQNEAQ (reference sequence). V was pared by 3 bases and J by 5 bases, with 7 bases of the junction left unmatched.

This clonotype showed up just a few times. The genes are TRBV20-1 and TRBJ2-5; D assignment may be TRBD1 or TRBD2 (5 bases each). The CDR3 totals 19 residues. The V end lost 0 bases, the J end lost 5 bases, and 28 bases lay between the germline ends. CDR1 DFQATT and CDR2 SNEGSKA come from the germline V gene (reference sequence). The CDR3 spells CSAREFRGQGKGEVETQYF. DNA for the CDR3: TGCAGTGCTAGAGAATTCCGTGGGCAGGGAAAGGGAGAGGTGGAGACCCAGTACTTC.

This clonotype has just a few counts. CDR3 region: CASRQTGTHSPLHF. The CDR3 DNA sequence: TGTGCCAGCAGGCAAACAGGAACCCATTCACCCCTCCACTTT. The chain combines TRBV25-1 with TRBJ1-6; maybe TRBD1 (5 bases). V was pared by 6 bases and J by 8 bases, with 14 bases between. From germline, CDR1 is MGHDK and CDR2 SYGVNS. The CDR3 totals 14 residues.

The V call is TRBV19, the J call TRBJ2-3, with TRBD2 matching 8 bases. V trimming: 3 bases; J trimming: 5 bases; junction bases outside the gene matches: 10. CDR3 length equals 16 residues. Germline values: CDR1 LNHDA, CDR2 SQIVND (reference sequence). As DNA, the CDR3 is TGTGCCAGTAGTATTCCAGCGGGAGCTCAAAGAGATACGCAGTATTTT. Its protein product is CASSIPAGAQRDTQYF.

The V call is TRBV5-1, the J call TRBJ2-5; TRBD2 is a possible D gene (6 bases). Between the trimmed V and J ends, which lost 0 bases and 5 bases, there was a span of 23 bases. CDR1 is SGHRS and CDR2 is YFSETQ in the germline V gene. The CDR3 has 18 residues. This CDR3 is CASSLGTTGTGLGETQYF. CDR3 bases: TGCGCCAGCAGCTTGGGGACAACCGGGACTGGTTTAGGGGAGACCCAGTACTTC.

This chain joins TRBV7-3 and TRBJ2-5, with D uncertain. The end of the DNA aligns better with TRBJ2-1, so the J call may be wrong. There are 14 residues in the CDR3. CDR1 and CDR2 (germline): SGHTA, FQGTGA. The CDR3 reads CASSPMGSQHEQFF. CDR3 bases: TGTGCCAGCAGCCCGATGGGGTCGCAGCATGAGCAGTTCTTC.

The genes are TRBV4-2 and TRBJ1-1, with D maybe TRBD1 (5 bases). The CDR3 totals 15 residues. Germline V gene data show CDR1 as LGHNA and CDR2 as YNFKEQ. V was trimmed by 4 bases and J by 4 bases, leaving 16 bases between them. This chain's CDR3 is CASSPRTLGSTEAFF. The CDR3, as DNA: TGTGCCAGCAGCCCTAGGACACTTGGGAGCACTGAAGCTTTCTTT.

V and J are TRBV5-4 and TRBJ2-4; D tentatively reads TRBD1 or TRBD2 (5 bases each). Trimming shortened V by 7 bases and J by 9 bases, and 17 bases separated the two germline ends. The CDR3 is 13 residues long. The germline CDR1 and CDR2 sequences are SGHNT and YYREEE (reference sequence). CDR3 in amino acids: CASSGEGNSIQYF. CDR3 nucleotide sequence: TGTGCCAGCTCAGGAGAGGGGAATAGCATTCAGTACTTC.

This clonotype has more than one count but fewer than ten. The genes are TRBV25-1 and TRBJ2-3; no clear D. Trimming took 5 bases from V and 6 from J, leaving 15 bases between them. The germline V gene has CDR1 MGHDK and CDR2 SYGVNS. This CDR3 comprises 14 residues. The CDR3 is CASSPYLSADTQYF. As DNA, the CDR3 is TGTGCCAGCAGTCCGTACCTCTCAGCGGATACGCAGTATTTT.